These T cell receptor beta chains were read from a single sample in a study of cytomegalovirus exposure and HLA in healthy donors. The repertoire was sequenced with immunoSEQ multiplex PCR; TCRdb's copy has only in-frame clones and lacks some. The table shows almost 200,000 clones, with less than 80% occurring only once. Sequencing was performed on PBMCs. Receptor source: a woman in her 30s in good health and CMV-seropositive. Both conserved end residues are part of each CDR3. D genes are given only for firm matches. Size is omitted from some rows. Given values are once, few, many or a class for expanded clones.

CDR3 DNA: TGCGCCAGCAGCTCAGGGACTAGCGGGAGGGTCGATACGCAGTATTTT; CDR3 protein: CASSSGTSGRVDTQYF; D gene: TRBD2; J gene: TRBJ2-3; clone size: NA; V gene: TRBV5-1
CDR3 DNA: TGTGCCAGCAGTCGAAGGGGCCAGGGCTACGAGCAGTACTTC; CDR3 protein: CASSRRGQGYEQYF; D gene: NA; J gene: TRBJ2-7; clone size: NA; V gene: TRBV2
CDR3 DNA: TGTGCCAGCAGAGTACTAGCGGGAGGGTTAAATGAGCAGTTCTTC; CDR3 protein: CASRVLAGGLNEQFF; D gene: TRBD2; J gene: TRBJ2-1; clone size: NA; V gene: TRBV11-2
CDR3 DNA: TGTGCCAGCAGTCTACCTCGGACAGGGCATTCACCCCTCCACTTT; CDR3 protein: CASSLPRTGHSPLHF; D gene: TRBD1; J gene: TRBJ1-6; clone size: NA; V gene: TRBV6-1
CDR3 DNA: TGTGCCAGCAGTTACTCGGGACTTCTTACTTCCTACGAGCAGTACTTC; CDR3 protein: CASSYSGLLTSYEQYF; D gene: NA; J gene: TRBJ2-7; clone size: NA; V gene: TRBV6-6
CDR3 DNA: TGTGCTAGTGGGGTGACAGGGCTCGAAAACATTCAGTACTTC; CDR3 protein: CASGVTGLENIQYF; D gene: TRBD1; J gene: TRBJ2-4; clone size: NA; V gene: TRBV12-5
CDR3 DNA: TGCGCCAGCAGCTTGGATGGGCCCCAAGTGGGTACCGGGGAGCTGTTTTTT; CDR3 protein: CASSLDGPQVGTGELFF; D gene: NA; J gene: TRBJ2-2; clone size: few; V gene: TRBV5-1
CDR3 DNA: TGTGCCTGTAGCGGGAGCACAGATACGCAGTATTTT; CDR3 protein: CACSGSTDTQYF; D gene: TRBD2; J gene: TRBJ2-3; clone size: NA; V gene: TRBV30
CDR3 DNA: TGTGCCAGCGGAGGACAGGGGAATAACCAGCCCCAGCATTTT; CDR3 protein: CASGGQGNNQPQHF; D gene: TRBD1; J gene: TRBJ1-5; clone size: NA; V gene: TRBV6-1
CDR3 DNA: TGTGCCAATAGCTGGGCAGATACGCAGTATTTT; CDR3 protein: CANSWADTQYF; D gene: NA; J gene: TRBJ2-3; clone size: NA; V gene: TRBV6-5
CDR3 DNA: TGTGCCAGCAGCGGGTCCGGGACAGGGGTCTACAATGAGCAGTTCTTC; CDR3 protein: CASSGSGTGVYNEQFF; D gene: TRBD1; J gene: TRBJ2-1; clone size: NA; V gene: TRBV13
CDR3 DNA: TGTGCCAGCAGTCCCTCGGGGACAGGGGGCACTGAAGCTTTCTTT; CDR3 protein: CASSPSGTGGTEAFF; D gene: TRBD1; J gene: TRBJ1-1; clone size: NA; V gene: TRBV27
CDR3 DNA: TGTGCCAGCAGTGTCAGGGGGCCCGCGGATACGCAGTATTTT; CDR3 protein: CASSVRGPADTQYF; D gene: TRBD1; J gene: TRBJ2-3; clone size: NA; V gene: TRBV6-1
CDR3 DNA: TGTGCCATCAGCCGGGGGACAGCGATTTCTGGAAACACCATATATTTT; CDR3 protein: CAISRGTAISGNTIYF; D gene: TRBD1; J gene: TRBJ1-3; clone size: NA; V gene: TRBV10-3
CDR3 DNA: TGTGCCACCAAACCCCAAGGGGCAGTCGGATATGGCTACACCTTC; CDR3 protein: CATKPQGAVGYGYTF; D gene: NA; J gene: TRBJ1-2; clone size: NA; V gene: TRBV19
CDR3 DNA: TGTGCCTGGAGGGTCAGGGGCGACTATGGCTACACCTTC; CDR3 protein: CAWRVRGDYGYTF; D gene: NA; J gene: TRBJ1-2; clone size: NA; V gene: TRBV30
CDR3 DNA: TGTGCCAGCAGTTTACAGGGTCCCAAAAACATTCAGTACTTC; CDR3 protein: CASSLQGPKNIQYF; D gene: NA; J gene: TRBJ2-4; clone size: NA; V gene: TRBV27
CDR3 DNA: TGTGCCAGCAGCAGTAGCGGTCAAGCAAGGTTCTTC; CDR3 protein: CASSSSGQARFF; D gene: NA; J gene: TRBJ2-1; clone size: NA; V gene: TRBV7-2
CDR3 DNA: TGTGCCAGTAGTATAGCAGGGGGTGGCACCGGGGAGCTGTTTTTT; CDR3 protein: CASSIAGGGTGELFF; D gene: TRBD1; J gene: TRBJ2-2; clone size: NA; V gene: TRBV19
CDR3 DNA: TGTGCCAGCAGCTTGCGCCTCAGGGGACAGGGGATTGAAAAACTGTTTTTT; CDR3 protein: CASSLRLRGQGIEKLFF; D gene: TRBD1; J gene: TRBJ1-4; clone size: NA; V gene: TRBV5-8
CDR3 DNA: TGTGCCAGCAGCCAACTGAGGGGGCGACCTGAAGCTTTCTTT; CDR3 protein: CASSQLRGRPEAFF; D gene: TRBD1; J gene: TRBJ1-1; clone size: NA; V gene: TRBV14
CDR3 DNA: TGTGCCACCAGCAGGGACAGGGGGACAGATACGCAGTATTTT; CDR3 protein: CATSRDRGTDTQYF; D gene: TRBD1; J gene: TRBJ2-3; clone size: NA; V gene: TRBV15